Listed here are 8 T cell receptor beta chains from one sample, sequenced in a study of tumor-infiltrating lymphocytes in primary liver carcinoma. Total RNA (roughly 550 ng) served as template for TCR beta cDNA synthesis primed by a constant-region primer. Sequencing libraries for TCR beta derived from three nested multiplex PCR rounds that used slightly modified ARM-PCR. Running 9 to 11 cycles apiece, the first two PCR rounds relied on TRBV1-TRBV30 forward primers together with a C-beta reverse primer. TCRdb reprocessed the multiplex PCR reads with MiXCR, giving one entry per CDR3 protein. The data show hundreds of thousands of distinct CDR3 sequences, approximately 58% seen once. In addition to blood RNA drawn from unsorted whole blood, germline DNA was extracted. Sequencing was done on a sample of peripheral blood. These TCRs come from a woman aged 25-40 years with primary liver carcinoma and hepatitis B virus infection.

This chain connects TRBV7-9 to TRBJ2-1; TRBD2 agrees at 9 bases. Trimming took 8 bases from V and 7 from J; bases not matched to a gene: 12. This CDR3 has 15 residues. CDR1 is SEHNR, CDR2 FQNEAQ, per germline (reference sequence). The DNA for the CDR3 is TGTGCCAGCGCCCCGATAAGCGGGAGGTCGAATGAGCAGTTCTTC. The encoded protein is CASAPISGRSNEQFF.

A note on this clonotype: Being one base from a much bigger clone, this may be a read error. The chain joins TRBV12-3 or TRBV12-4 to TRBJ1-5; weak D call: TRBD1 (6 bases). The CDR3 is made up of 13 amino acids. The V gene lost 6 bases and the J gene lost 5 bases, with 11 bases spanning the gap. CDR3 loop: CASRGHGHQPQHF. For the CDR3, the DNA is TGTGCCAGCAGGGGACATGGCCATCAGCCCCAGCATTTT.

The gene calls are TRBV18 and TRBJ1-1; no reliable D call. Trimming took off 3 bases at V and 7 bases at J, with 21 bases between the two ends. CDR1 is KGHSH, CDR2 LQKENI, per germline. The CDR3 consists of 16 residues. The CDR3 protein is CASSPGRGGRRGEAFF. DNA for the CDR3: TGTGCCAGCTCACCCGGTCGCGGCGGGAGGCGGGGTGAAGCTTTCTTT.

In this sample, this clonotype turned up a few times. The CDR3 spells CASSSKTGNTIYF. CDR3 nucleotide sequence: TGTGCCAGCAGTTCCAAGACGGGAAACACCATATATTTT. J is TRBJ1-3 and V is TRBV12-3 or TRBV12-4, with D unresolved. V shed 4 bases and J shed 4 bases, with 8 bases lying between them. The CDR3 is 13 residues long.

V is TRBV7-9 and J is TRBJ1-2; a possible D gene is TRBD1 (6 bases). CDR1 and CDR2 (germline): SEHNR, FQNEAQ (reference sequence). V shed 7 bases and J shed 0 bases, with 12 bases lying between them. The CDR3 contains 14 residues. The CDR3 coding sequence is TGTGCCAGCAACCGAAGACAGGCTAACTATGGCTACACCTTC. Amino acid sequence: CASNRRQANYGYTF. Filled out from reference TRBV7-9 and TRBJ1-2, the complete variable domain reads DTGVSQNPRHKITKRGQNVTFRCDPISEHNRLYWYRQTLGQGPEFLTYFQNEAQLEKSRLLSDRFSAERPKGSFSTLEIQRTEQGDSAMYLCASNRRQANYGYTFGSGTRLTVV.

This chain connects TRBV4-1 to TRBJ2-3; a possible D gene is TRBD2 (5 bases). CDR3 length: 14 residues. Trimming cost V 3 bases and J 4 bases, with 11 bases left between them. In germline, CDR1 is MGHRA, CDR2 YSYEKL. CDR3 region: CASSHDGKADTQYF. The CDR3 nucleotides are TGCGCCAGCAGCCATGACGGGAAAGCAGATACGCAGTATTTT.

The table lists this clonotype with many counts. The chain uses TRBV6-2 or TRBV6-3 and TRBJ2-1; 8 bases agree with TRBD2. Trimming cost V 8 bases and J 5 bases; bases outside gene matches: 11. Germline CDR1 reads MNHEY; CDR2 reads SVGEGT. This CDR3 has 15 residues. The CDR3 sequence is CASGDGAGAHNEQFF. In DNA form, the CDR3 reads TGTGCCAGCGGAGATGGAGCGGGAGCCCACAATGAGCAGTTCTTC.

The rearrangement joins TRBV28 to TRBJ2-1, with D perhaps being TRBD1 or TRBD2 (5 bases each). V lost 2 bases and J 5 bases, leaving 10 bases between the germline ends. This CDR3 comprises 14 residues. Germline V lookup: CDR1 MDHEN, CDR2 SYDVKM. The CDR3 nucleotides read TGTGCCAGCAGTTTAGGGGGAATCGACAATGAGCAGTTCTTC. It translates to CASSLGGIDNEQFF.